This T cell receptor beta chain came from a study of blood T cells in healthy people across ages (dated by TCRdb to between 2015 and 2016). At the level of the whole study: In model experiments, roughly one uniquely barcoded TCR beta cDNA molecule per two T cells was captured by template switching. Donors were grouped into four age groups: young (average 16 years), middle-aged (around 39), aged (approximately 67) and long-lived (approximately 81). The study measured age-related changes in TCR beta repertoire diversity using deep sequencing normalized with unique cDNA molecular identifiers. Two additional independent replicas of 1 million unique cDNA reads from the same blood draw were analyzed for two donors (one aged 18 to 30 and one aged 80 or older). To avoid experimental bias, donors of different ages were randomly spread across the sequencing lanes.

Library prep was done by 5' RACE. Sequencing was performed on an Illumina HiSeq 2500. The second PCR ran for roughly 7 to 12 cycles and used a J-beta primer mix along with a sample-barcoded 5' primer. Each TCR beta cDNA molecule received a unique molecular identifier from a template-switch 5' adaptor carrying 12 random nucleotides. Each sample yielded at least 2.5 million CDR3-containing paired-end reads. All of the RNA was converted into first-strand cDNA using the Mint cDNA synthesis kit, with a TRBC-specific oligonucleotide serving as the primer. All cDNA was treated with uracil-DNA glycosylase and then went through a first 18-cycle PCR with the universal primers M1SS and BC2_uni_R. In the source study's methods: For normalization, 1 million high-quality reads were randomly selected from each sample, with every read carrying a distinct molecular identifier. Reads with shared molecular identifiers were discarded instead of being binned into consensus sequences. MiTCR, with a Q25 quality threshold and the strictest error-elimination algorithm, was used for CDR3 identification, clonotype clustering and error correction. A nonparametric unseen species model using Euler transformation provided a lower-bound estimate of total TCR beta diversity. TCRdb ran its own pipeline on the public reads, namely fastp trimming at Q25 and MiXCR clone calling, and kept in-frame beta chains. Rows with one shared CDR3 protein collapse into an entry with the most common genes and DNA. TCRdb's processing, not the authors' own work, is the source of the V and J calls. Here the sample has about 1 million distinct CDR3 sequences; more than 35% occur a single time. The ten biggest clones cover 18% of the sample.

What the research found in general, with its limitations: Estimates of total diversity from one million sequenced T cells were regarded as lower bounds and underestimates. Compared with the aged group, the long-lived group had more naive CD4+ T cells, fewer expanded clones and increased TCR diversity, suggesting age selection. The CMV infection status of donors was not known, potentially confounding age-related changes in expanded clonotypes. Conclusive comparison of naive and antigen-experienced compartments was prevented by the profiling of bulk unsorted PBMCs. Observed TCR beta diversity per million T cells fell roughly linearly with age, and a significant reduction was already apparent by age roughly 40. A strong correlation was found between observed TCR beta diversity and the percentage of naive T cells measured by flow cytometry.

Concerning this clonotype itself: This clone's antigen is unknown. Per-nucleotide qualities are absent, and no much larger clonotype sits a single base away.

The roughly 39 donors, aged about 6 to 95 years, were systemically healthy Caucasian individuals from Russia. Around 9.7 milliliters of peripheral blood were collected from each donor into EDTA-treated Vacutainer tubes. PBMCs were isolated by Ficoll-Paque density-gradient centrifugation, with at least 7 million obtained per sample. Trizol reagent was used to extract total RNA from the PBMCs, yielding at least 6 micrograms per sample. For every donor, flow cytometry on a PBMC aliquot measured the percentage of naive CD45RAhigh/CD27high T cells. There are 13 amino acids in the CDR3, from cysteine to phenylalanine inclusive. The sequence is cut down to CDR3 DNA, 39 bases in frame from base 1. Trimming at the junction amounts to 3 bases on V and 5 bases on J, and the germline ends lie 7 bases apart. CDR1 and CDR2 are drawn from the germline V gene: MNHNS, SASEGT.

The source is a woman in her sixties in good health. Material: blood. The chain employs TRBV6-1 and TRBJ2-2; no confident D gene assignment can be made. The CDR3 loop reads CASSDLVTGELFF. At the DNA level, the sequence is TGTGCCAGCAGTGATCTGGTAACCGGGGAGCTGTTTTTT.